The 21 T cell receptor beta chains given below trace back to one sample, sequenced in a study of CD8+CD57+ T cells in acquired aplastic anemia. Template material for TCR beta VDJ and CDR3 profiling consisted of genomic DNA. TCRdb re-called the reads with MiXCR, one entry per CDR3 protein. This repertoire shows about 190,000 distinct CDR3 sequences, 54% found once; its top ten account for 15% to 20%. Sequences were obtained from sorted CD4+, CD8+, or CD8+CD57+ T cells (not recorded which) from PBMCs. The source is a human donor in good health, serving as a control.

This clonotype has only a few counts. The chain links TRBV7-8 to TRBJ1-4; 8 bases match TRBD1. This CDR3 comprises 16 residues. The junction had 7 bases not matched to a gene; V was cut back by 5 bases and J by 2 bases. Germline values: CDR1 SGHVS, CDR2 FQNEAQ. CDR3 DNA: TGTGCCAGCAGCCTGGACAGGGCGGTCACTAATGAAAAACTGTTTTTT. This translates into CASSLDRAVTNEKLFF.

This clonotype has ten or more counts. The gene calls are TRBV14 and TRBJ2-5; D gene ambiguous. With 3 bases removed from V and 0 bases from J, the gap between germline ends came to 5 bases. From germline, CDR1 is SGHDN and CDR2 FVKESK. The CDR3 contains 13 residues. The CDR3 spells CASSHGYQETQYF. In DNA, the CDR3 is TGTGCCAGCAGCCATGGGTACCAAGAGACCCAGTACTTC.

Details on this clonotype: Since the CDR3 does not end with the conserved phenylalanine or tryptophan, this likely comes from a read error. The V call is TRBV27, the J call TRBJ2-3, with no clear D. V was trimmed by 3 bases and J by 5 bases, leaving 12 bases between them. The CDR3 totals 14 residues. Germline CDR1 is MNHEY and CDR2 is SMNVEV (reference sequence). CDR3 DNA: TGTGCCAGCAGTTTGAGGTCATGGGGAGATACGCAGTATCTT. This codes for CASSLRSWGDTQYL.

The chain uses TRBV28 and TRBJ1-6, with D possibly matching TRBD1 (6 bases). The V gene lost 3 bases and the J gene lost 9 bases, with 21 bases spanning the gap. Germline-derived CDR1 and CDR2 are MDHEN and SYDVKM. This CDR3 has 17 amino acids. The CDR3 coding sequence is TGTGCCAGCAGTTTGGAGGGGGGGGTCAAGCGCGGTTCACCCCTCCACTTT. This sequence encodes CASSLEGGVKRGSPLHF.

The genes are TRBV29-1 and TRBJ1-1, with 7 bases matching TRBD1. Germline assignment: CDR1 SQVTM and CDR2 ANQGSEA. Trimming took 7 bases from V and 0 from J; bases not matched to a gene: 8. The CDR3 consists of 14 residues. The CDR3 DNA reads as TGCAGCGCCCGACAGGGTTGGATGAACACTGAAGCTTTCTTT. Its protein is CSARQGWMNTEAFF.

There are many counts of this clonotype. This sequence joins TRBV12-3 or TRBV12-4 and TRBJ1-4; the D gene is possibly TRBD1 (6 bases). V lost 1 base, J lost 3 bases, and 12 bases lay in between. The CDR3 sequence is 16 residues long. The CDR3 DNA sequence: TGTGCCAGCAGTTTAGGGGGGAAGGGGGCTAATGAAAAACTGTTTTTT. It codes for CASSLGGKGANEKLFF.

Many counts were recorded for this clonotype. The chain combines TRBV4-2 with TRBJ2-7; perhaps TRBD2 as D (6 bases). In germline, CDR1 is LGHNA, CDR2 YNFKEQ. Trimming cost V 1 base and J 7 bases, with 11 bases left between them. This CDR3 comprises 13 residues. CDR3 amino acids: CASSQVGSGEQYF. In DNA form, the CDR3 reads TGTGCCAGCAGCCAAGTCGGGAGTGGGGAGCAGTACTTC.

Turning to this clonotype: A much larger clone sits a single nucleotide away, making a read error possible. The CDR3 does not end in the conserved phenylalanine or tryptophan, so this is likely a read error. The gene calls are TRBV12-3 or TRBV12-4 and TRBJ2-5; D is perhaps TRBD1 (7 bases). The CDR3 sequence is 14 residues long. Trimming shortened V by 6 bases and J by 2 bases, and 13 bases separated the two germline ends. Here the CDR3 DNA reads TGTGCCAGCAGCCAGGCAGGGGGGCAAGAGACCCAGTACTCC. Residues: CASSQAGGQETQYS.

The CDR3 DNA reads TGCAGTGCTAGATCCGCCGGGAACACTGAAGCTTTCTTT. It translates to CSARSAGNTEAFF. The chain carries TRBV20-1 and TRBJ1-1; D uncertain. Trimming cost V 2 bases and J 1 base, with 8 bases left between them. This CDR3 comprises 13 residues. In germline, CDR1 is DFQATT, CDR2 SNEGSKA (reference sequence).

This clonotype was detected many times. The chain links TRBV19 to TRBJ1-2; no definite D call. The CDR3 covers 15 residues. Germline V CDR1 and CDR2: LNHDA, SQIVND (reference sequence). V lost 4 bases and J lost 0, with 12 bases in between. CDR3 region: CASSSKGRSNYGYTF. The CDR3 DNA reads TGTGCCAGTAGTAGTAAAGGGCGGTCTAACTATGGCTACACCTTC. Full variable domain (remainder filled in from reference TRBV19 and TRBJ1-2): DGGITQSPKYLFRKEGQNVTLSCEQNLNHDAMYWYRQDPGQGLRLIYYSQIVNDFQKGDIAEGYSVSREKKESFPLTVTSAQKNPTAFYLCASSSKGRSNYGYTFGSGTRLTVV.

This chain uses TRBV5-8 with TRBJ2-5; weak D call: TRBD2 (5 bases). Germline CDR1 is SGHTS and CDR2 is YDEGEE. The CDR3 contains 14 residues. Trimming removed 3 bases from V and 5 bases from J, with 14 bases in between. The CDR3 DNA reads TGTGCCAGCAGCTCTTGGGAGCGTACGGAGACCCAGTACTTC. This gives the protein CASSSWERTETQYF.

This chain joins TRBV28 and TRBJ2-5, with a possible D match to TRBD1 (6 bases). The germline CDR1 and CDR2 sequences are MDHEN and SYDVKM. This CDR3 has 14 amino acids. V was pared by 11 bases and J by 5 bases, with 21 bases between. The DNA of the CDR3 is TGTGCCTCCATAGAGGGGACATTTCCGGAGACCCAGTACTTC. This gives the protein CASIEGTFPETQYF.

The DNA for the CDR3 is TGTGCCAGCCGTCCCGAGCCCCATAGCAATCAGCCCCAGCATTTT. This encodes CASRPEPHSNQPQHF. The chain links TRBV27 to TRBJ1-5; D gene unclear. CDR1 and CDR2 from the germline V gene are MNHEY and SMNVEV (reference sequence). The CDR3 loop spans 15 amino acids. Trimming took off 8 bases at V and 0 bases at J, with 14 bases between the two ends.

The J gene is TRBJ1-5, the V gene TRBV5-1; weak D call: TRBD1 (5 bases). The germline V and J ends were trimmed by 4 bases and 6 bases, with 14 bases remaining between them. This CDR3 comprises 14 residues. Germline V gene sequence: CDR1 SGHRS, CDR2 YFSETQ. CDR3 DNA: TGCGCCAGCAGCCCCGACCTGACAGTTCAGCCCCAGCATTTT. It encodes CASSPDLTVQPQHF.

The chain employs TRBV29-1 and TRBJ2-7; 10 nucleotides align to TRBD1. This CDR3 contains 15 residues. CDR1 is SQVTM, CDR2 ANQGSEA, per germline. The J segment lost 1 base and the V segment lost 6 bases, leaving 9 bases of the junction unmatched. CDR3 region: CSVRQGAVRSYEQYF. CDR3 DNA: TGCAGCGTCCGACAGGGGGCGGTCAGGTCCTACGAGCAGTACTTC.

This clonotype has a count of ten or more. The chain combines TRBV5-1 with TRBJ1-3; a possible D gene is TRBD1 (5 bases). The CDR3 length is 16 residues. Trimming took off 0 bases at V and 2 bases at J, with 12 bases between the two ends. In germline, CDR1 is SGHRS, CDR2 YFSETQ. The CDR3 DNA reads as TGCGCCAGCAGCTTGGGCCCACCAGGGACTGGAAACACCATATATTTT. Protein: CASSLGPPGTGNTIYF.

This clonotype was seen once. The genes are TRBV6-6 and TRBJ1-1; no reliable D call. Germline CDR1 reads MNHNY; CDR2 reads SVGAGI (reference sequence). Trimming removed 2 bases at V and 0 bases at J, with 13 bases between. The CDR3 extends over 16 amino acids. The CDR3 reads CASSYGEWTMNTEAFF. Here the CDR3 DNA reads TGTGCCAGCAGTTACGGGGAGTGGACCATGAACACTGAAGCTTTCTTT.

This clonotype has a handful of counts. The chain uses TRBV19 and TRBJ2-1; the D gene is possibly TRBD2 (5 bases). Germline assignment: CDR1 LNHDA and CDR2 SQIVND (reference sequence). The CDR3 covers 11 residues. The V end was cut by 5 bases, the J end by 10 bases, with 9 bases between. CDR3 amino acids: CASSQPGEQFF. The CDR3 DNA is TGTGCCAGTAGTCAGCCGGGAGAGCAGTTCTTC.

This clonotype was detected a few times. The chain couples TRBV10-3 to TRBJ2-1, with a tentative D call TRBD1 (5 bases). The CDR3 totals 11 residues. The ends were cut back, 5 bases at V and 8 bases at J, with 7 bases in the middle. Germline CDR1 reads ENHRY; CDR2 reads SYGVKD. The CDR3 sequence is CAISLGDEQFF. The CDR3 DNA is TGTGCCATCAGTCTAGGGGATGAGCAGTTCTTC.

This clonotype was recorded many times. The chain has TRBV5-8 and TRBJ2-2; 7 bases match TRBD1. Trimming took 1 base from V and 3 from J; bases not matched to a gene: 6. This CDR3 is built from 16 residues. Germline loops: CDR1 SGHTS, CDR2 YDEGEE. For the CDR3, the DNA is TGTGCCAGCAGCTTGCTCGAGGGGGCGGACACCGGGGAGCTGTTTTTT. Its protein product is CASSLLEGADTGELFF.

This clonotype showed up many times. This sequence joins TRBV4-1 and TRBJ2-1, with unresolved D. This CDR3 comprises 14 residues. Trimming removed 8 bases at V and 0 bases at J, with 11 bases between. Germline lookup yields CDR1 MGHRA and CDR2 YSYEKL. The CDR3 spells CASRSWTSYNEQFF. CDR3 nucleotide sequence: TGCGCCAGCCGCAGTTGGACCTCCTACAATGAGCAGTTCTTC.